This T cell receptor (beta chain) stems from a study of regulatory T cells in long-lasting Graves disease. To make TCR beta libraries, researchers used iRepertoire HTBI primers and Arm-PCR of CDR3 regions. TCRdb re-derived calls from the multiplex PCR reads in MiXCR, one entry per CDR3 protein. Of roughly 400,000 distinct CDR3 sequences detected, 15% appear once; the ten largest clones hold roughly 7.7%. Time point defined: newly diagnosed GD, antithyroid drugs for less than 3 months. The TCR library was made from RNA that had been extracted from PBMCs in TRIzol. Trimming took off 2 bases at V and 7 bases at J, with 14 bases between the two ends. CDR3 size: 14 residues. CDR1 and CDR2 (germline): MNHEY, SVGEGT. These sequences were also reported in another study, on T cells in Graves' hyperthyroidism and ophthalmopathy.

The sample consisted of peripheral blood mononuclear cells (PBMCs), taken at new diagnosis, from a patient treated with antithyroid drugs. The chain joins TRBV6-2 or TRBV6-3 to TRBJ1-2; no reliable D call. This sequence was found in a woman in her thirties or forties with Graves disease. The CDR3 DNA reads as TGTGCCAGCAGTTACGGTTGGCAGGTTGTTGGCTACACCTTC. It is translated as CASSYGWQVVGYTF.